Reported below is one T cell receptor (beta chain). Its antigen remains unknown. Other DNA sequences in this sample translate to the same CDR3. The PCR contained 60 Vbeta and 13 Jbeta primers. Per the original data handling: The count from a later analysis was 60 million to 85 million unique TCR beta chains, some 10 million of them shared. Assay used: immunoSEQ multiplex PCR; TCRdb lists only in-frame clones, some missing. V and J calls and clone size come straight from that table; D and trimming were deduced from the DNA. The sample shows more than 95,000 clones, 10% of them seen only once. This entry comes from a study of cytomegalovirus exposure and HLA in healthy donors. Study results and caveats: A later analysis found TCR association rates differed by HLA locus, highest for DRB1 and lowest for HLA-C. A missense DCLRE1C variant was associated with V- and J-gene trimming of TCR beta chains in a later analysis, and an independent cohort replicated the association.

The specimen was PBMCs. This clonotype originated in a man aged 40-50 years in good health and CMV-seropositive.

DNA of the CDR3: TGTGCCAGCGCGGGGGAAAGAGGAGGTACGCAGTATTTT. This encodes CASAGERGGTQYF. This rearrangement joins TRBV6-1 to TRBJ2-3, with 7 bases that match TRBD2. Trimming cost V 8 bases and J 8 bases; bases outside gene matches: 10. This CDR3 comprises 13 residues. Germline V lookup: CDR1 MNHNS, CDR2 SASEGT.